Listed below are T cell receptor beta chains from one sample, sequenced in a study of cytomegalovirus exposure and HLA in healthy donors. Measured with immunoSEQ multiplex PCR; TCRdb has only the in-frame clones, and not every one. The data contain 140,000 or so clones, 80% to 90% of them singletons. The sequenced sample consisted of PBMCs. These receptors all stem from a woman aged 40 to 50 in good health and CMV-seropositive. The CDR3 runs from the conserved cysteine through the conserved F or W. A D gene is named only where the DNA matches it firmly. Expanded clones get a size class; other rows say once, few or many, or leave the size out.

V	D	J	size	CDR3	DNA
TRBV5-4	-	TRBJ2-5	-	CASSLGQGGQETQYF	TGTGCCAGCAGCTTGGGACAGGGAGGCCAAGAGACCCAGTACTTC
TRBV19	TRBD1	TRBJ1-2	-	CATTNGQGKFNYGYTF	TGTGCCACCACGAACGGACAGGGAAAATTTAACTATGGCTACACCTTC
TRBV9	TRBD2	TRBJ2-3	-	CASSQAGATDTQYF	TGTGCCAGCAGTCAAGCGGGGGCAACAGATACGCAGTATTTT
TRBV27	TRBD2	TRBJ2-1	once	CASSYHRREVYNEQFF	TGTGCCAGCAGTTATCATAGGCGGGAGGTTTACAATGAGCAGTTCTTC
TRBV7-2	-	TRBJ1-4	-	CASSLRATNEKLFF	TGTGCCAGCAGCTTAAGAGCAACTAATGAAAAACTGTTTTTT
TRBV7-2	TRBD2	TRBJ2-1	-	CASSDERGLAVYNEQFF	TGTGCCAGCAGCGATGAACGAGGACTAGCGGTATACAATGAGCAGTTCTTC
TRBV27	TRBD2	TRBJ2-1	-	CASSKTFLGEGSYNEQFF	TGTGCCAGCAGTAAAACCTTCCTTGGGGAGGGTTCCTACAATGAGCAGTTCTTC
TRBV4-1	-	TRBJ1-5	few	CASSQDGDSYQGPQHF	TGCGCCAGCAGCCAAGACGGAGACAGCTATCAAGGGCCCCAGCATTTT
TRBV6-5	TRBD2	TRBJ2-3	-	CASRDVAGTSFTQYF	TGTGCCAGCAGAGATGTAGCCGGGACTAGCTTTACGCAGTATTTT
TRBV9	-	TRBJ1-1	-	CASSEGRALNTEAFF	TGTGCCAGCAGCGAGGGCAGGGCCCTGAACACTGAAGCTTTCTTT
TRBV28	-	TRBJ1-1	-	CASSLLRGNTEAFF	TGTGCCAGCAGTTTACTTAGGGGGAACACTGAAGCTTTCTTT
TRBV7-2	TRBD2	TRBJ2-7	-	CASSPGLAGKSYEQYF	TGTGCCAGCAGCCCTGGACTAGCGGGAAAGTCCTACGAGCAGTACTTC
TRBV7-3	TRBD2	TRBJ2-3	once	CASSVLAGGADTQYF	TGTGCCAGCAGCGTACTAGCGGGGGGTGCAGATACGCAGTATTTT
TRBV10-1	TRBD2	TRBJ2-1	-	CASSVASGYNEQFF	TGCGCCAGCAGTGTGGCTAGCGGCTACAATGAGCAGTTCTTC
TRBV5-1	TRBD2	TRBJ2-7	-	CASSLAGLAGAHSYEQYF	TGCGCCAGCAGCTTGGCGGGACTAGCGGGGGCCCACTCCTACGAGCAGTACTTC
TRBV7-2	-	TRBJ1-3	once	CASSLGRFTSGNTIYF	TGTGCCAGCAGCTTAGGCAGATTTACCTCTGGAAACACCATATATTTT
TRBV30	-	TRBJ1-6	-	CAWSYPGEGNSPLHF	TGTGCCTGGAGTTACCCTGGGGAGGGTAATTCACCCCTCCACTTT
TRBV18	-	TRBJ1-1	-	CASSPPSQSTTEAFF	TGTGCCAGCTCACCACCTTCGCAGTCAACCACTGAAGCTTTCTTT
TRBV10-3	-	TRBJ2-5	few	CAISGSSGQETQYF	TGTGCCATCAGTGGGTCCTCGGGGCAAGAGACCCAGTACTTC
TRBV5-5	-	TRBJ2-1	-	CASSLVGSGYNEQFF	TGTGCCAGCAGCTTAGTTGGTAGCGGATACAATGAGCAGTTCTTC
TRBV29-1	TRBD1	TRBJ1-4	few	CSVEDRASEKLFF	TGCAGCGTTGAGGACAGGGCGAGTGAAAAACTGTTTTTT
TRBV5-1	TRBD1	TRBJ2-2	-	CASTHRSGGGTGELFF	TGCGCCAGCACTCATCGCTCAGGGGGCGGGACCGGGGAGCTGTTTTTT
TRBV5-4	-	TRBJ2-7	-	CASSLDRVNEQYF	TGTGCCAGCAGCTTGGATCGGGTTAACGAGCAGTACTTC
TRBV6-1	TRBD1	TRBJ1-5	once	CATTEGANQPQHF	TGTGCCACCACAGAGGGGGCAAATCAGCCCCAGCATTTT
TRBV11-2	-	TRBJ1-1	-	CASSLITMNTEAFF	TGTGCCAGCAGCCTAATAACTATGAACACTGAAGCTTTCTTT
TRBV7-9	-	TRBJ2-2	-	CASSPLPGELFF	TGTGCCAGCAGCCCCCTCCCCGGGGAGCTGTTTTTT
TRBV27	-	TRBJ1-2	-	CASTQRGEHGYTF	TGTGCCAGCACCCAACGGGGAGAACATGGCTACACCTTC
TRBV28	-	TRBJ1-5	once	CASFSPGGGMSNQPQHF	TGTGCCAGTTTCTCTCCCGGGGGAGGAATGAGCAATCAGCCCCAGCATTTT
TRBV11-2	TRBD2	TRBJ2-1	-	CASSLWGGQNNEQFF	TGTGCCAGCAGCTTATGGGGGGGTCAGAACAATGAGCAGTTCTTC
TRBV7-3	TRBD2	TRBJ2-1	-	CASSLDSSGIEQFF	TGTGCCAGCAGCCTCGATAGTAGCGGGATTGAGCAGTTCTTC
TRBV6-5	-	TRBJ1-2	-	CASSPTQGGYTF	TGTGCCAGCAGTCCAACCCAGGGGGGCTACACCTTC